This TCR beta chain was obtained from a study of T cell repertoires in cytomegalovirus infection. The germline V and J ends were trimmed by 0 bases and 4 bases, with 19 bases remaining between them. CDR1 is MGHRA and CDR2 is YSYEKL in the germline V gene. The CDR3 spans 17 residues. In TCRdb, the reads were re-called with MiXCR into one record per CDR3 protein. The sample carries 500,000 or so distinct CDR3 sequences, 16% recorded once. This sequence originates from a human donor in good health (CMV status not recorded). Some clones in this sample may be carry-over from other donors' samples. This sequence joins TRBV4-1 and TRBJ2-7; D is perhaps TRBD2 (7 bases). Material: CD8+ T cells from PBMCs. DNA of the CDR3: TGCGCCAGCAGCCAAGATGTCGTAGGGGGGGGCATTTACGAGCAGTACTTC. This sequence encodes CASSQDVVGGGIYEQYF.